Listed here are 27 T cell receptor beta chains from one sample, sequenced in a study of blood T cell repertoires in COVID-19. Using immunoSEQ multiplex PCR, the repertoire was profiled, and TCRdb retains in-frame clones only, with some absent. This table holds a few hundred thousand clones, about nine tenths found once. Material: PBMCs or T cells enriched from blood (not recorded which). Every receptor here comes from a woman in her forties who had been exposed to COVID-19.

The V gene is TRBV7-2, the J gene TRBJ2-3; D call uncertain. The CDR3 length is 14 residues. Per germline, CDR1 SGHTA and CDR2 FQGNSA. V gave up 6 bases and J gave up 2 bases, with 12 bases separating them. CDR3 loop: CASSQVGPTDTQYF. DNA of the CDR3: TGTGCCAGCAGTCAAGTTGGGCCCACAGATACGCAGTATTTT.

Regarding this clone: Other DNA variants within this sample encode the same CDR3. The CDR3 region has the DNA TGTGCCAGCAGCGTCGGGGCAACTAATGAAAAACTGTTTTTT. Translating it yields CASSVGATNEKLFF. The chain joins TRBV9 to TRBJ1-4; D uncertain. Germline loops: CDR1 SGDLS, CDR2 YYNGEE. The CDR3 totals 14 residues. V was clipped by 2 bases and J by 0 bases, with 5 bases between them.

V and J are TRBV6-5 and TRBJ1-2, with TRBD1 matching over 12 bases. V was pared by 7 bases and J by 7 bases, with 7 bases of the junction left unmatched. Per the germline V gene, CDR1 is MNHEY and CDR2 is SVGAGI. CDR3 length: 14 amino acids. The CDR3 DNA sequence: TGTGCCAGCAACTGGGACAGGGGGCAGGGTGGCTACACCTTC. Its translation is CASNWDRGQGGYTF.

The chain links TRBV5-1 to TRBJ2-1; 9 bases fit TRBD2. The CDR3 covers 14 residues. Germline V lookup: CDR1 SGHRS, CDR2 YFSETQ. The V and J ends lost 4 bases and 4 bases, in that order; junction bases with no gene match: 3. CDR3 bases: TGCGCCAGCAGCCAGACTAGCGGATACAATGAGCAGTTCTTC. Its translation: CASSQTSGYNEQFF.

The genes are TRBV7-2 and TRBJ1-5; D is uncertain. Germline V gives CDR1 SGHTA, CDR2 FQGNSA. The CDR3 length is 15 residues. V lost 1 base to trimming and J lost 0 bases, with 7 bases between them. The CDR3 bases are TGTGCCAGCAGCTTAGGAGGCGTTAGCAATCAGCCCCAGCATTTT. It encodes CASSLGGVSNQPQHF.

CDR3: CASSLGPPGRPGESPLHF. CDR3 in DNA: TGCGCCAGCAGCTTGGGGCCTCCGGGGCGACCGGGGGAGTCACCCCTCCACTTT. The rearrangement uses TRBV5-1 and TRBJ1-6; TRBD1 might be the D (5 bases). Trimming removed 0 bases from V and 10 bases from J, with 23 bases in between. CDR1 and CDR2 (germline): SGHRS, YFSETQ. The CDR3 runs to 18 residues.

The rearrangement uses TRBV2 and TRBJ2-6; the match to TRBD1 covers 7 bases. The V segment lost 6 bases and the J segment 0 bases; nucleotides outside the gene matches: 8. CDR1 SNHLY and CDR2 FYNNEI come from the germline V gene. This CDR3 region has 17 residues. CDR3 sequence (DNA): TGTGCCAGCAGAACCGGGACAGTCAGCTCTGGGGCCAACGTCCTGACTTTC. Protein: CASRTGTVSSGANVLTF. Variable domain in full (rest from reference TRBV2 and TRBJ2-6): EPEVTQTPSHQVTQMGQEVILRCVPISNHLYFYWYRQILGQKVEFLVSFYNNEISEKSEIFDDQFSVERPDGSNFTLKIRSTKLEDSAMYFCASRTGTVSSGANVLTFGAGSRLTVL.

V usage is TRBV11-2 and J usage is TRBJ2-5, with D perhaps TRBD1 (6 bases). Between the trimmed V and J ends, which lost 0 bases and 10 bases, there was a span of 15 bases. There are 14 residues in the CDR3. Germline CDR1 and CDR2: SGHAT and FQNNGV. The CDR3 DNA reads TGTGCCAGCAGCTTAGAACAGCTGGGGGCGGACCAGTACTTC. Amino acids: CASSLEQLGADQYF.

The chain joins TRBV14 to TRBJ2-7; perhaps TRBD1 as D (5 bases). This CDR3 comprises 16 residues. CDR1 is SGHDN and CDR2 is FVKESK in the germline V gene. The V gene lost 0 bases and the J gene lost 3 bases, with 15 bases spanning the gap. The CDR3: CASSQDPGQGNYEQYF. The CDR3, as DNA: TGTGCCAGCAGCCAAGATCCCGGGCAGGGTAACTACGAGCAGTACTTC.

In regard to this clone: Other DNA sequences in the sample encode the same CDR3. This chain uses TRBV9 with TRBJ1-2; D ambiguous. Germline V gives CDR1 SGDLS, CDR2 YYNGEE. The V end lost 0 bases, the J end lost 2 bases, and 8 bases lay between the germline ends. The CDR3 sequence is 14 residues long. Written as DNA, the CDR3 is TGTGCCAGCAGCGTAGGCGGCGCCAACTATGGCTACACCTTC. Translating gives CASSVGGANYGYTF. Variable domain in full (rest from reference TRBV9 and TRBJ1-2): DSGVTQTPKHLITATGQRVTLRCSPRSGDLSVYWYQQSLDQGLQFLIQYYNGEERAKGNILERFSAQQFPDLHSELNLSSLELGDSALYFCASSVGGANYGYTFGSGTRLTVV.

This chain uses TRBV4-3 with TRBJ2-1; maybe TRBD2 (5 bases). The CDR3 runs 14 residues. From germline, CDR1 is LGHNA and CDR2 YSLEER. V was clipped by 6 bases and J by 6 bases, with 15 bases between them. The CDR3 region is CASRPSTSVNEQFF. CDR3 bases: TGCGCCAGCAGACCTAGCACTTCAGTCAATGAGCAGTTCTTC.

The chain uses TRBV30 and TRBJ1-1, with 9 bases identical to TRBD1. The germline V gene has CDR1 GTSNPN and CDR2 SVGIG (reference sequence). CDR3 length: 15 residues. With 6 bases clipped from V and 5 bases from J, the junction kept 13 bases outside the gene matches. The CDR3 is CACRPGQGWRTEAFF. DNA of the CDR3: TGTGCCTGCCGGCCGGGACAGGGCTGGAGAACTGAAGCTTTCTTT. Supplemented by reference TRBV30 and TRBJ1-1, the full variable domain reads SQTIHQWPATLVQPVGSPLSLECTVEGTSNPNLYWYRQAAGRGLQLLFYSVGIGQISSEVPQNLSASRPQDRQFILSSKKLLLSDSGFYLCACRPGQGWRTEAFFGQGTRLTVV.

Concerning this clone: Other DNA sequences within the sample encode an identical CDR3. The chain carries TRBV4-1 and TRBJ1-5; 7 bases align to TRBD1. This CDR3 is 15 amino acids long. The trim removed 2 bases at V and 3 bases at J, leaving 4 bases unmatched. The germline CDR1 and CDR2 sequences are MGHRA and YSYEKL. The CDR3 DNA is TGCGCCAGCAGCCAACCGGGACAGTTCAATCAGCCCCAGCATTTT. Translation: CASSQPGQFNQPQHF.

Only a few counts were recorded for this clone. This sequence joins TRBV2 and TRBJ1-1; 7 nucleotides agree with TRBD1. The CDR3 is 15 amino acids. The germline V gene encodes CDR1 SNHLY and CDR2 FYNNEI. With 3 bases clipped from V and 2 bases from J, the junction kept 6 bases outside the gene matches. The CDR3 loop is CASSDFGTANTEAFF. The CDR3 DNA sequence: TGTGCCAGCAGTGATTTCGGGACAGCCAACACTGAAGCTTTCTTT.

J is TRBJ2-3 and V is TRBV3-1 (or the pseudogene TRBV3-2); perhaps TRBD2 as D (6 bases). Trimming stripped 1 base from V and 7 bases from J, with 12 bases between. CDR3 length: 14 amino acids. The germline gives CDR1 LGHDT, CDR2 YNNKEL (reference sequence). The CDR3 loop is CASSQGGAGNTQYF. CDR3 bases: TGTGCCAGCAGCCAAGGCGGGGCCGGAAATACGCAGTATTTT.

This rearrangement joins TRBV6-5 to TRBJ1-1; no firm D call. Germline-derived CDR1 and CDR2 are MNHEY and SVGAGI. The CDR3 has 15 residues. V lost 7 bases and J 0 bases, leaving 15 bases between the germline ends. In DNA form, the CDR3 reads TGTGCCAGCAAGTTCCGGCGGGCGGTGAACACTGAAGCTTTCTTT. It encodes CASKFRRAVNTEAFF.

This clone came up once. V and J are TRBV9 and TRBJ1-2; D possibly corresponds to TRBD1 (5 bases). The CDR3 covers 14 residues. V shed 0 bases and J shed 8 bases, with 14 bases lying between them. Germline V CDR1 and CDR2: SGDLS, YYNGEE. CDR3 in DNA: TGTGCCAGCAGCGTAGCTTGGGGGGGGTACGGCTACACCTTC. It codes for CASSVAWGGYGYTF.

The CDR3: CASSLVWGVQETQYF. The CDR3 coding sequence is TGTGCCAGCAGCTTGGTATGGGGGGTCCAAGAGACCCAGTACTTC. The genes are TRBV11-3 and TRBJ2-5; D may be TRBD2 (6 bases). Looked up from germline, CDR1 is SGHNT and CDR2 is YENEEA. The CDR3 totals 15 residues. The V end was cut by 3 bases, the J end by 1 base, with 12 bases between.

The CDR3 DNA reads TGTGCCAGCAGCCCTGAGGGGGTCGGTGGCTACACCTTC. It specifies CASSPEGVGGYTF. The chain combines TRBV7-9 with TRBJ1-2; D may be TRBD1 (6 bases). V was cut by 5 bases and J by 7 bases, with 14 bases left in between. Germline V lookup: CDR1 SEHNR, CDR2 FQNEAQ (reference sequence). The CDR3 extends over 13 amino acids.

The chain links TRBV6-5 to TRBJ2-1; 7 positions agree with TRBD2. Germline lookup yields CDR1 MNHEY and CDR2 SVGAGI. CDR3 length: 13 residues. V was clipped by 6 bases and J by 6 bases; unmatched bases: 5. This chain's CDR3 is CASSGLDLNEQFF. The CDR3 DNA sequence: TGTGCCAGCAGCGGACTAGATCTCAATGAGCAGTTCTTC.

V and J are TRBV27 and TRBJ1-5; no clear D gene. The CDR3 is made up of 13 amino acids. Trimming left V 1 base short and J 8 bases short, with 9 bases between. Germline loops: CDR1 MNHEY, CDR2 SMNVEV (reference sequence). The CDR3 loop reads CASSLLRGEPQHF. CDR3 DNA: TGTGCCAGCAGTTTATTACGGGGAGAGCCCCAGCATTTT.

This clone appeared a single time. In nucleotides, the CDR3 is TGTGCCAGCAGCTTGGCCTCTGGGGCAGGGGCACTCTACGAGCAGTACTTC. Encoded protein: CASSLASGAGALYEQYF. The gene calls are TRBV5-5 and TRBJ2-7, with D perhaps matching TRBD1 (6 bases). The V end was cut by 0 bases, the J end by 3 bases, with 19 bases between. Looked up from germline, CDR1 is SGHKS and CDR2 is YYEKEE (reference sequence). This CDR3 contains 17 residues.

CDR3 bases: TGTGCCAGCAGTTACCGGACAGTTGGCGGGGAGCTGTTTTTT. This sequence encodes CASSYRTVGGELFF. The chain couples TRBV6-6 to TRBJ2-2, with a possible D match to TRBD1 (6 bases). Trimming removed 2 bases from V and 7 bases from J, with 11 bases in between. The CDR3 has 14 amino acids. Per the germline V gene, CDR1 is MNHNY and CDR2 is SVGAGI (reference sequence).

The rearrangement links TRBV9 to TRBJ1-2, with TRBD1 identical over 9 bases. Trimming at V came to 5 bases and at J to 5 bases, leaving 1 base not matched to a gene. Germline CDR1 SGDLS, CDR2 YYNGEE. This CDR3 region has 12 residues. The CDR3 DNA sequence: TGTGCCAGCAGACAGGGGGCATATGGCTACACCTTC. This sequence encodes CASRQGAYGYTF. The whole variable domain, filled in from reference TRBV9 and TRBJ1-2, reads DSGVTQTPKHLITATGQRVTLRCSPRSGDLSVYWYQQSLDQGLQFLIQYYNGEERAKGNILERFSAQQFPDLHSELNLSSLELGDSALYFCASRQGAYGYTFGSGTRLTVV.

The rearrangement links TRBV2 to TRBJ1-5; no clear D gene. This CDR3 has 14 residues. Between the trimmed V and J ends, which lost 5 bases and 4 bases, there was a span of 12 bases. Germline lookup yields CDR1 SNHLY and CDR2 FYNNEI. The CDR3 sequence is CASSWLARNQPQHF. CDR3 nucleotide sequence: TGTGCCAGCAGTTGGTTAGCGCGGAATCAGCCCCAGCATTTT.

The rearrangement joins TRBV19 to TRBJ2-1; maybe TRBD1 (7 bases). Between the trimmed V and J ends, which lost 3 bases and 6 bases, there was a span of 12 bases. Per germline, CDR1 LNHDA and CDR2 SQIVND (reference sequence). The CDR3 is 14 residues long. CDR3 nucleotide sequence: TGTGCCAGTAGTATCCCCAGGGGGGTCAATGAGCAGTTCTTC. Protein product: CASSIPRGVNEQFF.

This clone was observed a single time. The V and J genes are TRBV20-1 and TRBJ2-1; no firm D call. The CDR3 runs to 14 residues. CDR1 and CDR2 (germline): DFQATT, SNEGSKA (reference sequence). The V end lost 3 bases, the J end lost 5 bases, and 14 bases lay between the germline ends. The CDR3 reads CSASKPGLNNEQFF. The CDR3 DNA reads TGCAGTGCTAGTAAACCGGGTCTTAACAATGAGCAGTTCTTC.